The next 8 T cell receptor beta chains were all read from a single sample in a study of beta chain features in type 1 diabetes. The study's findings and limits: Researchers report that Type 1 diabetes patients had moderately but significantly shorter TCRB CDR3s across all four CD4+ subsets.

Investigators reverse transcribed all isolated RNA, so they sequenced expressed TCRB transcripts. Some clones are missing from TCRdb's copy, which holds only in-frame ones; the method was immunoSEQ multiplex PCR. The table lists roughly 180,000 clones, about 7.9% of them singletons. These receptors are not linked to any known antigen. The sequenced sample consisted of central memory CD4+ T cells from blood. The receptors here all came from a man aged 18-30 years with type 1 diabetes.

This clone occurred many times. V is TRBV5-6 and J is TRBJ2-3; tentatively, D is TRBD1 (6 bases). V lost 4 bases, J lost 1 base, and 7 bases lay in between. The germline V gene has CDR1 SGHDT and CDR2 YYEEEE. The length of the CDR3 is 13 residues. The CDR3 DNA is TGTGCCAGCAGCCGGACAGGCACAGATACGCAGTATTTT. The encoded protein is CASSRTGTDTQYF.

This clone came up a few times. The genes are TRBV7-9 and TRBJ2-5; tentatively, D is TRBD1 (6 bases). V was pared by 6 bases and J by 4 bases, with 12 bases between. CDR1 SEHNR and CDR2 FQNEAQ come from the germline V gene (reference sequence). The CDR3 consists of 13 residues. The CDR3: CASSSRQAETQYF. The CDR3 region has the DNA TGTGCCAGCAGTTCTCGACAGGCAGAGACCCAGTACTTC.

For this clone: Sequence at one end of the junction differs from germline and may be a read error. The rearrangement joins TRBV10-1 to TRBJ2-7; D may be TRBD2 (5 bases). This CDR3 has 10 residues. Germline CDR1 is WNHNN and CDR2 is SYGVQD (reference sequence). CDR3 in DNA: TGCGCCAGCAGTCCATTAACTAGGGACTTC. As protein: CASSPLTRDF.

This clone showed up just a few times. CDR3 bases: TGTGCCAGCATCCGGACTAGCGGCCCGCAGACCCAGTACTTC. This gives the protein CASIRTSGPQTQYF. The chain has TRBV6-5 and TRBJ2-5, with 10 bases lining up with TRBD2. The J segment lost 6 bases and the V segment lost 7 bases, leaving 8 bases of the junction unmatched. Germline lookup yields CDR1 MNHEY and CDR2 SVGAGI. The CDR3 is made up of 14 amino acids.

In this sample, this clone turned up a few times. The chain carries TRBV5-5 and TRBJ1-5, with 8 bases fitting TRBD1. CDR1 and CDR2 from the germline V gene are SGHKS and YYEKEE (reference sequence). CDR3 length: 14 residues. After removal of 4 bases from V and 6 bases from J, the junction contained 6 bases not matched to a gene. CDR3 DNA: TGTGCCAGCAGCCGGACAGGGTCAAGTCAGCCCCAGCATTTT. Encoded protein: CASSRTGSSQPQHF.

This clone was counted only a few times. The chain joins TRBV2 to TRBJ1-2; tentatively, D is TRBD1 (5 bases). V was cut by 7 bases and J by 7 bases, with 10 bases left in between. There are 11 residues in the CDR3. From germline, CDR1 is SNHLY and CDR2 FYNNEI. The CDR3 nucleotides read TGTGCCAGCAACCAGGGTGGTGGCTACACCTTC. Translation gives CASNQGGGYTF.

This clone appeared a few times. The genes are TRBV11-2 and TRBJ1-5; 7 nucleotides align to TRBD1. V trimming: 5 bases; J trimming: 5 bases; junction bases outside the gene matches: 9. There are 15 residues in the CDR3. Germline CDR1 and CDR2: SGHAT and FQNNGV. The CDR3 here is CASSQGTEPHQPQHF. Here the CDR3 DNA reads TGTGCCAGCAGCCAAGGGACAGAACCTCATCAGCCCCAGCATTTT.

The chain employs TRBV28 and TRBJ2-1; 8 bases align to TRBD1. Trimming took 5 bases from V and 7 from J; bases not matched to a gene: 10. This CDR3 spans 15 amino acids. CDR1 and CDR2 from the germline V gene are MDHEN and SYDVKM. The CDR3 coding sequence is TGTGCCAGCAGTCGATACGGGACAGGACGTAATGAGCAGTTCTTC. Protein product: CASSRYGTGRNEQFF.